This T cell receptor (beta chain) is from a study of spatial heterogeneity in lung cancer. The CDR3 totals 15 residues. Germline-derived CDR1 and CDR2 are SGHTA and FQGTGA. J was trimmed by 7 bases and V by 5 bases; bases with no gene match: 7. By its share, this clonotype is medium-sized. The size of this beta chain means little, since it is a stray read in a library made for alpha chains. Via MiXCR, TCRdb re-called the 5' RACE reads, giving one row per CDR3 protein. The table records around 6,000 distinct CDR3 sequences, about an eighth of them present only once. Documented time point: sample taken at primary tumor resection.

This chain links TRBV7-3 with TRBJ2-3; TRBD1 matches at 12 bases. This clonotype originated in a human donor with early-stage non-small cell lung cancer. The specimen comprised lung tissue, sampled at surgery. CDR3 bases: TGTGCCAGCAGCCGCGGGACAGGGGGCATGTATACGCAGTATTTT. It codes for CASSRGTGGMYTQYF.